This T cell receptor beta chain was captured by sequencing in a study of T-cell reconstitution after alpha-beta-depleted transplantation in children. Study results and limitations: The study traced high day-60 TCRbeta diversity in some patients to surviving recipient T cells and thymic progenitors. Newly made T cells mostly supplied T-cell counts and diversity one year after transplant. Roughly two months post-transplant, alpha-beta T cells reportedly originated from several hundred graft clones that had expanded.

This clonotype has just a few counts. Its antigen remains unidentified. Unique molecular identifiers were incorporated during preparation of the TCRbeta library. TCRdb used MiXCR to reprocess the PCR reads, holding one entry per CDR3 protein. This sample has hundreds of thousands of distinct CDR3 sequences; under 15% occur once, and the top ten carry approximately 2.1%. The CDR3 contains 14 residues. The V gene's germline CDR1 is MDHEN and CDR2 SYDVKM. The V and J ends lost 5 bases and 3 bases respectively, with 10 bases between them. The TCR was taken from a male patient aged 10 to 17 who had a stem cell transplant for acute myeloid leukemia, so the T cells may come from the graft donor. The source material was PBMCs, mostly from graft donor cells, sampled 360 days after TCRalphabeta/CD19-depleted stem cell transplant. The rearrangement joins TRBV28 to TRBJ1-4, with unresolved D. The CDR3 coding sequence is TGTGCCAGCAGTCCTCCTTGGCCTAATGAAAAACTGTTTTTT. This sequence encodes CASSPPWPNEKLFF.